Shown below are 23 T cell receptor beta chains from a single sample sequenced in a study of CD8 T cells in Susac syndrome. An amount of RNA that ranged from roughly 0.45 to 1 ug was reverse transcribed with random hexamers. From the immunoSEQ multiplex PCR reads, TCRdb called clonotypes with MiXCR, one entry per CDR3 protein. This table holds approximately 100,000 distinct CDR3 sequences, 92% found once. The source material was CD8+ T cells from PBMCs. These receptors were obtained from a human donor in good health.

This clonotype was found once. This sequence joins TRBV27 and TRBJ2-7; no firm D call. Germline CDR1 and CDR2: MNHEY and SMNVEV (reference sequence). Between the trimmed V and J ends, which lost 10 bases and 9 bases, there was a span of 13 bases. The CDR3 is made up of 10 amino acids. Written as DNA, the CDR3 is TGTGCCACCCGGCTAAGGCGGCAGTACTTC. It codes for CATRLRRQYF.

The chain recombines TRBV5-1 with TRBJ2-7, with D tentatively TRBD1 or TRBD2 (5 bases each). The CDR3 has 14 residues. The V gene's germline CDR1 is SGHRS and CDR2 YFSETQ. V gave up 4 bases and J gave up 3 bases, with 14 bases separating them. CDR3 nucleotide sequence: TGCGCCAGCAGCACGGGACCGGCTAACTACGAGCAGTACTTC. It is translated as CASSTGPANYEQYF.

This clonotype was seen once. CDR3 nucleotide sequence: TGTGCCAGCAGCTTAAAGGGTTCCGGGGAGCTGTTTTTT. Translation gives CASSLKGSGELFF. The chain is built from TRBV7-9 and TRBJ2-2; no clear D. Trimming stripped 2 bases from V and 6 bases from J, with 7 bases between. The germline V gene encodes CDR1 SEHNR and CDR2 FQNEAQ (reference sequence). The CDR3 extends over 13 amino acids. The variable domain in full, completed from reference TRBV7-9 and TRBJ2-2, reads DTGVSQNPRHKITKRGQNVTFRCDPISEHNRLYWYRQTLGQGPEFLTYFQNEAQLEKSRLLSDRFSAERPKGSFSTLEIQRTEQGDSAMYLCASSLKGSGELFFGEGSRLTVL.

The V gene is TRBV18, the J gene TRBJ2-5; tentatively, D is TRBD1 (6 bases). The V gene lost 3 bases and the J gene lost 4 bases, with 12 bases spanning the gap. Per germline, CDR1 KGHSH and CDR2 LQKENI. The length of the CDR3 is 14 residues. In DNA form, the CDR3 reads TGTGCCAGCTCACCCCGACAGGAACTAGAGACCCAGTACTTC. This gives the protein CASSPRQELETQYF.

The chain carries TRBV5-4 and TRBJ2-7; D is tentatively TRBD1 or TRBD2 (5 bases each). Germline V gene lookup returns CDR1 SGHNT and CDR2 YYREEE (reference sequence). V was trimmed by 0 bases and J by 6 bases, leaving 13 bases between them. This CDR3 is 14 amino acids long. The CDR3 is CASSLVGDAGEQYF. CDR3 DNA: TGTGCCAGCAGCTTGGTGGGGGACGCAGGCGAGCAGTACTTC.

The chain is built from TRBV11-1 and TRBJ2-1; D might be TRBD2 (5 bases). CDR1 and CDR2 from the germline V gene are SGHAT and FQDESV (reference sequence). The V gene lost 5 bases and the J gene lost 10 bases, with 9 bases spanning the gap. The CDR3 has 11 residues. The DNA for the CDR3 is TGTGCCAGCAGCCCGACGGGAGAGCAGTTCTTC. Encoded protein: CASSPTGEQFF. Filled out from reference TRBV11-1 and TRBJ2-1, the complete variable domain reads EAEVAQSPRYKITEKSQAVAFWCDPISGHATLYWYRQILGQGPELLVQFQDESVVDDSQLPKDRFSAERLKGVDSTLKIQPAELGDSAMYLCASSPTGEQFFGPGTRLTVL.

The sample holds one count of this clonotype. This sequence joins TRBV20-1 and TRBJ1-2, with 11 bases lining up with TRBD1. CDR3 length: 16 amino acids. Trimming at V came to 3 bases and at J to 1 base, leaving 7 bases not matched to a gene. Germline CDR1 and CDR2: DFQATT and SNEGSKA (reference sequence). CDR3 region: CSASRDRGLHNYGYTF. The DNA for the CDR3 is TGCAGTGCTAGCCGGGACAGGGGGTTACATAACTATGGCTACACCTTC.

The chain carries TRBV12-3 or TRBV12-4 and TRBJ1-2; perhaps TRBD1 as D (6 bases). V shed 6 bases and J shed 4 bases, with 15 bases lying between them. CDR3 length equals 14 residues. CDR3 protein: CASRRTGFGYGYTF. For the CDR3, the DNA is TGTGCCAGCAGACGCACAGGGTTCGGCTATGGCTACACCTTC.

The chain couples TRBV7-2 to TRBJ2-3; 8 nucleotides line up with TRBD2. V dropped 0 bases and J dropped 2; count of bases not matched to a gene: 13. Germline lookup yields CDR1 SGHTA and CDR2 FQGNSA. The CDR3 extends over 19 amino acids. CDR3 nucleotides: TGTGCCAGCAGCTTAGCGCTCGGTCGGGCGGGAGGAACCACAGATACGCAGTATTTT. It specifies CASSLALGRAGGTTDTQYF.

J is TRBJ2-2 and V is TRBV20-1; 7 bases map to TRBD2. The length of the CDR3 is 14 residues. Germline CDR1 and CDR2: DFQATT and SNEGSKA (reference sequence). After removal of 5 bases from V and 1 base from J, the junction contained 4 bases not matched to a gene. The CDR3 here is CSAPPGGNTGELFF. DNA for the CDR3: TGCAGTGCTCCGCCGGGAGGGAACACCGGGGAGCTGTTTTTT.

The V call is TRBV4-1, the J call TRBJ2-3, with D hard to call. Germline values: CDR1 MGHRA, CDR2 YSYEKL. With 1 base removed from V and 5 bases from J, the gap between germline ends came to 10 bases. This CDR3 has 14 amino acids. CDR3 protein: CASSQVSTGDTQYF. DNA of the CDR3: TGCGCCAGCAGCCAAGTTTCGACGGGAGATACGCAGTATTTT.

The genes are TRBV11-2 and TRBJ2-3; TRBD2 matches 9 bases. The length of the CDR3 is 19 residues. Germline-derived CDR1 and CDR2 are SGHAT and FQNNGV. V was pared by 0 bases and J by 2 bases, with 12 bases of the junction left unmatched. CDR3 sequence reads: CASSLEIGGAGGHTDTQYF. CDR3 nucleotide sequence: TGTGCCAGCAGCTTAGAGATCGGCGGAGCGGGGGGCCACACAGATACGCAGTATTTT. Full variable domain (rest looked up from reference TRBV11-2 and TRBJ2-3): EAGVAQSPRYKIIEKRQSVAFWCNPISGHATLYWYQQILGQGPKLLIQFQNNGVVDDSQLPKDRFSAERLKGVDSTLKIQPAKLEDSAVYLCASSLEIGGAGGHTDTQYFGPGTRLTVL.

The genes are TRBV5-1 and TRBJ1-2; D is unresolved. The CDR3 spans 13 residues. CDR1 and CDR2 from the germline V gene are SGHRS and YFSETQ. Trimming stripped 6 bases from V and 5 bases from J, with 14 bases between. CDR3 residues: CASTDEELYGYTF. CDR3 coding DNA: TGCGCCAGCACGGACGAGGAGCTGTATGGCTACACCTTC.

This chain joins TRBV27 and TRBJ2-7; TRBD2 matches at 11 bases. Germline V gives CDR1 MNHEY, CDR2 SMNVEV (reference sequence). The V and J ends lost 2 bases and 3 bases, in that order; junction bases with no gene match: 12. The CDR3 totals 18 residues. Here the CDR3 reads CASSLEGGRLAGFYEQYF. The CDR3 DNA reads TGTGCCAGCAGTTTAGAGGGGGGGAGACTAGCGGGATTCTACGAGCAGTACTTC.

The rearrangement joins TRBV3-1 to TRBJ2-1; D is undetermined. The CDR3 has 15 residues. CDR1 is LGHDT and CDR2 is YNNKEL in the germline V gene (reference sequence). V lost 3 bases to trimming and J lost 4 bases, with 13 bases between them. CDR3 nucleotide sequence: TGTGCCAGCAGCCAGGTACTCAGGAATTACAATGAGCAGTTCTTC. Protein: CASSQVLRNYNEQFF.

This chain joins TRBV3-1 and TRBJ2-6; D gene ambiguous. The V gene lost 1 base and the J gene lost 0 bases, with 7 bases spanning the gap. Germline lookup yields CDR1 LGHDT and CDR2 YNNKEL (reference sequence). The CDR3 has 16 amino acids. In nucleotides, the CDR3 is TGTGCCAGCAGCCAAGTCCCGAACTCTGGGGCCAACGTCCTGACTTTC. Its translation is CASSQVPNSGANVLTF.

The rearrangement uses TRBV7-9 and TRBJ2-3; D unclear. The V end lost 2 bases, the J end lost 0 bases, and 12 bases lay between the germline ends. Germline CDR1 SEHNR, CDR2 FQNEAQ (reference sequence). The CDR3 loop spans 16 amino acids. Written as DNA, the CDR3 is TGTGCCAGCAGCTTACGAGACCACCTAAGCACAGATACGCAGTATTTT. Protein sequence: CASSLRDHLSTDTQYF.

V is TRBV29-1 and J is TRBJ1-2; D gene unclear. The CDR3 has 10 residues. In germline, CDR1 is SQVTM, CDR2 ANQGSEA. Between the trimmed V and J ends, which lost 1 base and 5 bases, there was a span of 2 bases. For the CDR3, the DNA is TGCAGCGTTGAAGTATATGGCTACACCTTC. Translation: CSVEVYGYTF.

This clonotype was counted once. The chain employs TRBV3-1 and TRBJ2-7, with 7 bases aligning to TRBD2. Germline-derived CDR1 and CDR2 are LGHDT and YNNKEL (reference sequence). The trim removed 4 bases at V and 3 bases at J, leaving 9 bases unmatched. The CDR3 runs 15 residues. CDR3 nucleotide sequence: TGTGCCAGCAGCCCACCGGCGGGAGCGGGCTACGAGCAGTACTTC. This gives the protein CASSPPAGAGYEQYF.

The chain has TRBV20-1 and TRBJ2-1, with a possible D match to TRBD2 (5 bases). Germline CDR1 reads DFQATT; CDR2 reads SNEGSKA (reference sequence). Trimming took off 0 bases at V and 0 bases at J, with 15 bases between the two ends. The CDR3 is 17 amino acids. The CDR3 DNA reads TGCAGTGCTAGAGATCCGGTCGGGGTCCACTCCTACAATGAGCAGTTCTTC. Protein sequence: CSARDPVGVHSYNEQFF.

The chain carries TRBV5-1 and TRBJ1-5, with D unclear. V gave up 0 bases and J gave up 2 bases, with 3 bases separating them. Germline V gene lookup returns CDR1 SGHRS and CDR2 YFSETQ. The CDR3 consists of 13 residues. This CDR3 is CASSLVGNQPQHF. CDR3 coding DNA: TGCGCCAGCAGCTTGGTTGGCAATCAGCCCCAGCATTTT.

The rearrangement joins TRBV2 to TRBJ2-7; 10 bases are a match to TRBD2. The V gene's germline CDR1 is SNHLY and CDR2 FYNNEI. J was trimmed by 5 bases and V by 6 bases; bases with no gene match: 7. CDR3 length: 14 residues. The CDR3 nucleotides read TGTGCCAGCAGAATCAGCGGGGGGGCCAACGAGCAGTACTTC. Translating gives CASRISGGANEQYF.

The chain is built from TRBV5-1 and TRBJ2-1, with D perhaps matching TRBD1 (6 bases). The CDR3 sequence is 16 residues long. Per germline, CDR1 SGHRS and CDR2 YFSETQ. The germline V and J ends were trimmed by 4 bases and 5 bases, with 19 bases remaining between them. CDR3 in amino acids: CASSAAAGVRHNEQFF. DNA of the CDR3: TGCGCCAGCAGCGCGGCCGCAGGGGTACGTCACAATGAGCAGTTCTTC.